This T cell receptor beta chain was recorded in a study of T cells expressing NK-cell markers. Study as a whole: It was sorted CD3+CD56-NKG2C+, CD3+CD56+NKG2C- and CD3+CD56+NKG2C+ T cells that provided the TCR beta repertoires.

From its re-call of the 5' RACE reads, TCRdb lists each CDR3 protein once, without DNA. The table lists roughly 350,000 distinct CDR3 sequences, with over 4% in the top ten. Study-wide findings and caveats: Clones of NKG2C+ T cells that had expanded were of unclear HCMV specificity. For a few donors, these clonotypes were likewise the leading ones in the CD3+CD56-NKG2C+ fraction. Each of roughly six donors carried dominant NKG2C+ clonotypes accounting for about 1.0-8% of CD8+ T cells.

The CDR3 has 14 residues. CDR1 is MDHEN, CDR2 SYDVKM, per germline. Turning to this clonotype: Its antigen remains unknown.

The rearrangement uses TRBV28 and TRBJ1-5; TCRdb's assignment of TRBD1 cannot be checked, as there is no DNA. Sequencing used blood T cells: a sorted CD56 or NKG2C T cell subset, CD4+ or CD8+ T cells, or bulk PBMC T cells (not recorded which). The source of this sequence is a man between 18 and 69 years old in good health. CDR3 loop: CASRVIDRVRPQHF.